The present entry profiles one TCR beta chain with its context. In the original workflow: Counts of nucleated cells, estimated from reference gene primer amplification, were obtained. Here immunoSEQ multiplex PCR was the method, and the copy in TCRdb shows in-frame clones only, minus some. V and J calls plus clone size are reproduced from that table; the DNA served to infer D and trimming. The table has around 56,000 clones, about 90% seen once. The sample is drawn from a study of blood T cell repertoires in COVID-19. The wider study: Samples taken during acute and convalescent COVID-19 were collected in the United States, Italy and Spain. In each case, the material was cDNA or gDNA derived from T cells, B-cell-depleted T cells, or PBMCs.

Germline V gene sequence: CDR1 MDHEN, CDR2 SYDVKM. Trimming left V 7 bases short and J 0 bases short, with 25 bases between. The CDR3 runs 19 residues. This chain links TRBV28 with TRBJ1-3; the D is unclear. The specimen sequenced was peripheral blood. This receptor was obtained from a woman in her fifties or sixties with active or convalescent COVID-19. DNA for the CDR3: TGTGCCAGCAACGCTTTGCCTGGGCTTGATTTCCACTCTGGAAACACCATATATTTT. This translates into CASNALPGLDFHSGNTIYF.